These 19 T cell receptor beta chains were sequenced from one sample in a study of immune heterogeneity within non-small cell lung tumors. For the TCR beta CDR3, multiplex PCR with 32 V and 13 J primers performed the amplification. TCRdb recomputed calls from the multiplex PCR reads with MiXCR, one row per CDR3 protein. The sample contains 2,000 or so distinct CDR3 sequences, approximately 30% of which appear only once. Template input, which was bulk tumor genomic DNA, totaled approximately 640 ng per sample. Collection of several biopsies per primary tumor, spaced far apart, took place during surgery. Samples came from untreated patients having curative surgery for newly diagnosed non-small cell lung cancer. Sequences were obtained from lung tumor tissue. These receptors came from a man aged 65 to 79 with non-small cell lung cancer.

The chain has TRBV6-2 or TRBV6-3 and TRBJ1-5, with TRBD1 as a possible D gene (6 bases). CDR1 is MNHEY, CDR2 SVGEGT, per germline. V was trimmed by 5 bases and J by 3 bases, leaving 8 bases between them. The CDR3 is 13 residues long. CDR3 amino acids: CASSGQFNQPQHF. CDR3 nucleotide sequence: TGTGCCAGCAGTGGACAGTTCAATCAGCCCCAGCATTTT.

There are a few counts of this clonotype. The rearrangement links TRBV30 to TRBJ1-1; no clear D. V was trimmed by 3 bases and J by 7 bases, leaving 18 bases between them. The CDR3 has 14 residues. The germline V gene encodes CDR1 GTSNPN and CDR2 SVGIG (reference sequence). CDR3 sequence: CAWSPGVILIEAFF. CDR3 DNA: TGTGCCTGGAGCCCCGGTGTGATTCTTATTGAAGCTTTCTTT.

The chain links TRBV5-1 to TRBJ1-2; TRBD1 might be the D (5 bases). Trimming removed 2 bases at V and 0 bases at J, with 11 bases between. The CDR3 sequence is 15 residues long. Germline V CDR1 and CDR2: SGHRS, YFSETQ. Written as DNA, the CDR3 is TGCGCCAGCAGCTTCGGGAGGGGATCTAACTATGGCTACACCTTC. Amino acids: CASSFGRGSNYGYTF.

The V gene is TRBV3-1, the J gene TRBJ1-2; TRBD1 is a possible D gene (5 bases). Trimming cost V 3 bases and J 1 base, with 15 bases left between them. CDR1 is LGHDT, CDR2 YNNKEL, per germline (reference sequence). The CDR3 loop spans 16 amino acids. This CDR3 is CASSQGGTSFNYGYTF. In nucleotides, the CDR3 is TGTGCCAGCAGCCAGGGGGGGACCAGCTTTAACTATGGCTACACCTTC.

The rearrangement uses TRBV11-3 and TRBJ2-2, with no clear D. This CDR3 has 15 amino acids. V dropped 2 bases and J dropped 4 bases, with 11 bases sitting between them. Germline V gene lookup returns CDR1 SGHNT and CDR2 YENEEA. CDR3 coding DNA: TGTGCCAGCAGCTTATTTTCGGTGGGCACCGGGGAGCTGTTTTTT. Protein sequence: CASSLFSVGTGELFF.

The V call is TRBV9, the J call TRBJ2-7; D remains ambiguous. CDR1 SGDLS and CDR2 YYNGEE come from the germline V gene. V dropped 4 bases and J dropped 3 bases, with 17 bases sitting between them. CDR3 length: 15 amino acids. CDR3 amino acids: CASSPTSGGGYEQYF. The CDR3 nucleotides are TGTGCCAGCAGCCCCACTTCCGGTGGCGGCTACGAGCAGTACTTC.

This clonotype is termed large. J is TRBJ2-7 and V is TRBV29-1, with D tentatively TRBD1 (6 bases). Per the germline V gene, CDR1 is SQVTM and CDR2 is ANQGSEA. The CDR3 totals 14 residues. Trimming took off 4 bases at V and 0 bases at J, with 13 bases between the two ends. CDR3 DNA: TGCAGCGTTGTACGGGACACTTCCTCCTACGAGCAGTACTTC. Translated: CSVVRDTSSYEQYF.

This clonotype was detected only a few times. The chain couples TRBV5-1 to TRBJ1-1, with D maybe TRBD1 (5 bases). This CDR3 is built from 15 residues. CDR1 is SGHRS and CDR2 is YFSETQ in the germline V gene. V lost 4 bases and J lost 4, with 17 bases in between. In DNA, the CDR3 is TGCGCCAGCAGCCCGACAGCCCGTCGTGGCACTGAAGCTTTCTTT. It is translated as CASSPTARRGTEAFF.

The J gene is TRBJ2-5, the V gene TRBV2; D not certain. The V gene's germline CDR1 is SNHLY and CDR2 FYNNEI. The V end lost 7 bases, the J end lost 2 bases, and 14 bases lay between the germline ends. The CDR3 spans 14 residues. CDR3 sequence reads: CASNLGQNQETQYF. The CDR3 DNA reads as TGTGCCAGCAATCTAGGGCAAAATCAAGAGACCCAGTACTTC.

This clonotype is judged medium-sized (0.01 to 0.1%). The CDR3, as DNA: TGTGCCAGCAGTTTAGACGGGGAACAGCCCCAGCATTTT. Its translation is CASSLDGEQPQHF. The chain couples TRBV28 to TRBJ1-5, with no clear D. The length of the CDR3 is 13 residues. The germline CDR1 and CDR2 sequences are MDHEN and SYDVKM. Trimming took 2 bases from V and 7 from J, leaving 9 bases between them.

In this sample, this clonotype is medium-sized (0.01 to 0.1%). The V and J genes are TRBV19 and TRBJ2-3; 12 positions agree with TRBD2. Germline-derived CDR1 and CDR2 are LNHDA and SQIVND (reference sequence). The CDR3 runs 19 residues. The ends lost 3 bases at V and 2 bases at J; junction bases unmatched: 12. CDR3 residues: CASSISGLAGGLSTDTQYF. In DNA form, the CDR3 reads TGTGCCAGTAGTATCTCTGGGCTAGCGGGAGGGCTGTCCACAGATACGCAGTATTTT.

There are a few counts of this clonotype. The CDR3 reads CASSLEGFASPLHF. DNA for the CDR3: TGTGCCAGCAGTTTAGAGGGTTTTGCTTCACCCCTCCACTTT. The chain recombines TRBV12-3 or TRBV12-4 with TRBJ1-6; unclear D gene. Trimming removed 1 base from V and 9 bases from J, with 10 bases in between. The CDR3 has 14 amino acids.

The rearrangement uses TRBV20-1 and TRBJ1-1; D remains ambiguous. The CDR3 covers 11 residues. The V end lost 6 bases, the J end lost 1 base, and 6 bases lay between the germline ends. Looked up from germline, CDR1 is DFQATT and CDR2 is SNEGSKA (reference sequence). CDR3 bases: TGCAGTGCAACACCGAACACTGAAGCTTTCTTT. Translating it yields CSATPNTEAFF.

The J gene is TRBJ2-7, the V gene TRBV6-4; no definite D call. The CDR3 has 11 residues. Trimming left V 5 bases short and J 4 bases short, with 6 bases between. The germline V gene encodes CDR1 MRHNA and CDR2 SNTAGT. The CDR3 sequence: CASSLPYEQYF. The CDR3 region has the DNA TGTGCCAGCAGTCTACCGTACGAGCAGTACTTC.

By share, this clonotype ranks as medium-sized. The rearrangement uses TRBV18 and TRBJ2-1, with D perhaps matching TRBD2 (5 bases). Germline V gene data show CDR1 as KGHSH and CDR2 as LQKENI. The CDR3 has 11 residues. Between the trimmed V and J ends, which lost 4 bases and 7 bases, there was a span of 5 bases. The CDR3 protein is CASSRENEQFF. The CDR3 DNA is TGTGCCAGCTCACGGGAGAATGAGCAGTTCTTC.

As to this clonotype: A much more abundant neighbour one base away suggests this may be a read error. This rearrangement joins TRBV7-3 to TRBJ1-2; D is perhaps TRBD1 (6 bases). This CDR3 region has 15 residues. Germline assignment: CDR1 SGHTA and CDR2 FQGTGA. The chain's CDR3 is CASSLFPTGFDGCTF. CDR3 bases: TGTGCCAGCAGCTTATTCCCGACAGGTTTTGATGGCTGCACCTTC.

This clonotype is labeled as medium-sized. The CDR3 DNA follows: TGCGCCAGCCGACAGGGGAACACTGAAGCTTTCTTT. It encodes CASRQGNTEAFF. The J gene is TRBJ1-1, the V gene TRBV10-2; 7 positions agree with TRBD1. This CDR3 has 12 amino acids. Germline V CDR1 and CDR2: WSHSY, SAAADI. V gave up 8 bases and J gave up 1 base; unmatched junction bases: 1.

The table lists this clonotype with a few counts. V and J are TRBV19 and TRBJ2-1, with 8 bases aligning to TRBD1. Germline V gene data show CDR1 as LNHDA and CDR2 as SQIVND (reference sequence). The ends lost 6 bases at V and 4 bases at J; junction bases unmatched: 5. The CDR3 totals 14 residues. CDR3: CASRPGQAYNEQFF. The CDR3 nucleotides read TGTGCCAGTAGACCGGGACAGGCATACAATGAGCAGTTCTTC.

The chain is built from TRBV20-1 and TRBJ1-4; TRBD1 is a possible D gene (6 bases). Germline CDR1 and CDR2: DFQATT and SNEGSKA (reference sequence). The CDR3 length is 13 residues. Trimming stripped 6 bases from V and 3 bases from J, with 11 bases between. The CDR3 is CSAEAGANEKLFF. CDR3 bases: TGCAGTGCAGAGGCAGGGGCTAATGAAAAACTGTTTTTT.